The source of this T cell receptor beta chain is a study of blood T cells in healthy people across ages (dated by TCRdb to the mid-2010s). As for the study more broadly: Template switching captured roughly one uniquely barcoded TCR beta cDNA molecule per two T cells in model experiments. Age-related changes in TCR beta repertoire diversity were measured in the study by deep sequencing normalized with unique cDNA molecular identifiers. Using the same blood draw, the study looked at two additional independent replicas of 1 million unique cDNA reads for two donors, one aged 18 to 30 and the other aged 80 or older. Donors were grouped into four age groups: young (average roughly 16 years), middle-aged (39), aged (around 60) and long-lived (approximately 78). To avoid experimental bias, donors of different ages were randomly spread across the sequencing lanes.

Preparation of the library involved 5' RACE. Sequenced on an Illumina HiSeq 2500. A second PCR of about 7 to 12 cycles was run with a J-beta primer mix and a sample-barcoded 5' primer. Each TCR beta cDNA molecule received a unique molecular identifier from a template-switch 5' adaptor carrying 12 random nucleotides. At least 2.5 million CDR3-containing paired-end reads were obtained from each sample. First-strand cDNA synthesis was performed from all RNA using the Mint cDNA synthesis kit, with priming by a TRBC-specific oligonucleotide. After uracil-DNA glycosylase treatment, a first 18-cycle PCR used universal primers M1SS and BC2_uni_R on all cDNA. In the paper's pipeline: Normalization of each sample was performed by random selection of 1 million high-quality reads, each carrying a distinct molecular identifier. Instead of being binned into consensus sequences, reads that shared molecular identifiers were thrown out. CDR3 identification, clonotype clustering and error correction used MiTCR with a Q25 quality threshold and the strictest error-elimination algorithm. A nonparametric unseen species model with Euler transformation was used to estimate a lower bound on total TCR beta diversity. Through fastp at Q25 and MiXCR, TCRdb rebuilt clones from the public reads, retaining in-frame beta chains. For every CDR3 protein sequence, its rows merge into one entry that carries the most common genes and DNA. The V and J calls were not made by the authors but by TCRdb's processing. The sample records 700,000 to 900,000 distinct CDR3 sequences, 50% to 65% of which are singletons. Approximately 41% of the sample rests with the top ten.

The donors were a few dozen Caucasian individuals from Russia, aged roughly 6 to 100 years, who were systemically healthy. Each donor gave 9 to 10 milliliters of peripheral blood, collected into EDTA-treated Vacutainer tubes. Ficoll-Paque density-gradient centrifugation was used to isolate PBMCs, with at least 7 million per sample. Trizol reagent was used to extract total RNA from the PBMCs, yielding at least 6 micrograms per sample. For every donor, an aliquot of PBMCs went through flow cytometry to measure the percentages of naive CD45RAhigh/CD27high T cells. The CDR3 goes from the cysteine to the phenylalanine over 13 residues. The DNA shown is the 39-base CDR3, in frame from base 1. The V and J ends are trimmed by 6 bases and 7 bases, leaving 13 bases between them. The germline V gene specifies ENHRY as CDR1 and SYGVKD as CDR2. Study-wide findings and limitations: Estimates of total diversity based on one million sequenced T cells were considered lower bounds and underestimates. Conclusive comparison of naive and antigen-experienced compartments was prevented by the profiling of bulk unsorted PBMCs. The long-lived group showed more naive CD4+ T cells, fewer expanded clones and increased TCR diversity than the aged group, suggesting age selection. A strong correlation was found between observed TCR beta diversity and the percentage of naive T cells measured by flow cytometry. As age increased, observed TCR beta diversity per million T cells dropped in a roughly linear way, and a significant reduction was already evident by age 40. Because the CMV infection status of the donors was unknown, age-related changes in expanded clonotypes may potentially have been confounded.

As to this clonotype: This receptor's antigen is unknown. No much larger clone exists at a distance of one base, and base qualities are not known.

The sample was blood. This sequence originates from an older man in good health. The chain is assembled from TRBV10-3 and TRBJ1-5; TRBD1 is possibly the D segment (6 matching bases). The CDR3 sequence is CAIRPQGGQPQHF. In nucleotide form, the sequence is TGTGCCATCAGGCCACAGGGAGGACAGCCCCAGCATTTT.